This TCR beta chain was sequenced for a study of T cell responses to AZD1222 COVID-19 vaccine. Findings of the study overall: Most donors were white British and more were female, and clonal diversity was possibly underestimated. At baseline, just five to seven AZD1222 recipients tested seropositive. No day 14 peak samples; only post-peak repertoires were characterized.

CDR1 SGHDN and CDR2 FVKESK come from the germline V gene. The CDR3 runs to 12 residues. V shed 4 bases and J shed 6 bases, with 9 bases lying between them. This clone was counted only a few times. Its antigen remains unidentified. Method: immunoSEQ multiplex PCR; TCRdb's copy keeps in-frame clones and lacks some. The sample has fewer than 150,000 clones, approximately 84% seen once. This clonotype was obtained from an adult in good health. The chain joins TRBV14 to TRBJ2-5; D unresolved. The sequences come from peripheral blood, collected on day 0 of AZD1222 vaccination. In DNA, the CDR3 is TGTGCCAGCAGCCCCCTCGGGCAGACCCAGTACTTC. Amino acids: CASSPLGQTQYF. Using reference TRBV14 and TRBJ2-5 for the parts outside the CDR3, the full variable domain is EAGVTQFPSHSVIEKGQTVTLRCDPISGHDNLYWYRRVMGKEIKFLLHFVKESKQDESGMPNNRFLAERTGGTYSTLKVQPAELEDSGVYFCASSPLGQTQYFGPGTRLLVL.